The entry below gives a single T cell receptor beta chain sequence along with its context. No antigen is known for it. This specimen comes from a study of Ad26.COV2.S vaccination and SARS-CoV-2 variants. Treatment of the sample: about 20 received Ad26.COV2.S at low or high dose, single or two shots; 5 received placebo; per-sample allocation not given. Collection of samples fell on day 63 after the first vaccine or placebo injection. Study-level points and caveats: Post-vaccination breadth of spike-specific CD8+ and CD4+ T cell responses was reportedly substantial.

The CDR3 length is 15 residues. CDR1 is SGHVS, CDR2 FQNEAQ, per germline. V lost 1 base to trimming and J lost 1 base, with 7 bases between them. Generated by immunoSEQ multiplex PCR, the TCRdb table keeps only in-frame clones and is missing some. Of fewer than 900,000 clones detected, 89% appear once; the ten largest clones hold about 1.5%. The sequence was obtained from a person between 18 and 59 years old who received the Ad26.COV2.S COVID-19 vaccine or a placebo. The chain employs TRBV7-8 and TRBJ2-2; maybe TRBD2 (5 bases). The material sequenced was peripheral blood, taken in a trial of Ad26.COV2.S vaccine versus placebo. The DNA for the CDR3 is TGTGCCAGCAGCTTAGAGCGGTGGAACACCGGGGAGCTGTTTTTT. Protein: CASSLERWNTGELFF.